This section outlines one T cell receptor beta chain sequence together with its context. V lost 5 bases to trimming and J lost 8 bases, with 19 bases between them. This CDR3 is 15 amino acids long. Germline assignment: CDR1 LNHDA and CDR2 SQIVND (reference sequence). Generated by immunoSEQ multiplex PCR, the TCRdb table keeps only in-frame clones and is missing some. There are roughly 640,000 clones in the sample; around 67% occur only once, and under 2% lies in the top ten. This sample is drawn from a study of shared clonotypes between healthy human individuals. This chain uses TRBV19 with TRBJ2-1; possibly TRBD1 or TRBD2 for D (5 bases each). The TCR comes from a woman in her thirties in good health. The specimen was memory CD4+ T cells sorted from blood. Subset in this sample: CD45RA-negative fraction. This CDR3 reads CASSARRGLTDEQFF. CDR3 bases: TGTGCCAGTAGTGCCCGCCGGGGCCTCACGGATGAGCAGTTCTTC. The whole variable domain, remainder taken from reference TRBV19 and TRBJ2-1, is DGGITQSPKYLFRKEGQNVTLSCEQNLNHDAMYWYRQDPGQGLRLIYYSQIVNDFQKGDIAEGYSVSREKKESFPLTVTSAQKNPTAFYLCASSARRGLTDEQFFGPGTRLTVL.